This is a list of T cell receptor beta chains from one sample in a study of shared T cell receptors in the human thymus. TCRdb keeps only in-frame clones here, not all; method: immunoSEQ multiplex PCR. In the table there are 450,000 to 650,000 clones, 75% to 85% of which are singletons. This sample was also put to use in a study of human thymus T cells.

The material sequenced was thymocytes. The receptors were sampled from a boy in the first two years of life with a congenital heart defect. The CDR3 runs from the conserved cysteine through the conserved F or W. A D gene is named only where the DNA matches it firmly. Clone size, where shown, is once, few, many, or a class for clones that have expanded.

d_gene	abundance	v_gene	j_gene	CDR3aa	CDR3nt
NA	NA	TRBV14	TRBJ1-2	CASSQLTGVDSGYTF	TGTGCCAGCAGCCAATTGACAGGAGTGGATTCGGGCTACACCTTC
NA	NA	TRBV13	TRBJ2-7	CASSSTTGGYEQYF	TGTGCCAGCAGCTCCACGACCGGGGGCTACGAGCAGTACTTC
TRBD1	NA	TRBV28	TRBJ2-7	CASSQGAQNEQYF	TGTGCCAGCAGTCAGGGGGCCCAGAACGAGCAGTACTTC
TRBD2	NA	TRBV5-6	TRBJ2-2	CASSLGRLAGASNTGELFF	TGTGCCAGCAGCTTGGGTCGACTAGCGGGAGCCTCGAACACCGGGGAGCTGTTTTTT
TRBD1	once	TRBV5-6	TRBJ1-4	CASGPGGVGEKLFF	TGTGCCAGCGGGCCAGGGGGCGTGGGGGAAAAACTGTTTTTT
TRBD2	NA	TRBV9	TRBJ2-7	CASSVGELAGVGYEQYF	TGTGCCAGCAGCGTAGGAGAACTAGCGGGAGTAGGCTACGAGCAGTACTTC
TRBD1	NA	TRBV5-6	TRBJ1-2	CASSLAAPPSTGLYGYTF	TGTGCCAGCAGCTTGGCCGCCCCACCCTCGACAGGGCTCTATGGCTACACCTTC
NA	NA	TRBV10-3	TRBJ1-5	CGGDYSNQPQHF	TGTGGTGGGGACTATAGCAATCAGCCCCAGCATTTT
TRBD1	NA	TRBV27	TRBJ2-7	CASSPGTVMSRSYEQYF	TGTGCCAGCAGTCCGGGGACAGTAATGAGCCGGTCCTACGAGCAGTACTTC
NA	NA	TRBV4-3	TRBJ1-1	CASSHTKRTIKMNTEAFF	TGCGCCAGCAGCCACACAAAACGAACGATCAAAATGAACACTGAAGCTTTCTTT
TRBD1	NA	TRBV27	TRBJ1-2	CASSNRGGDRYGYTF	TGTGCCAGCAGTAATAGAGGGGGCGATAGGTATGGCTACACCTTC
TRBD1	few	TRBV28	TRBJ1-3	CASKLQGARNTIYF	TGTGCCAGCAAACTACAGGGGGCGCGGAACACCATATATTTT
NA	NA	TRBV7-2	TRBJ1-5	CASSPDGNQPQHF	TGTGCCAGCAGTCCCGACGGGAATCAGCCCCAGCATTTT